The T cell receptor beta chain described here comes from a study of cytomegalovirus exposure and HLA in healthy donors (dated by TCRdb to between 2016 and 2019). Describing the broader study: An earlier analysis of approximately 550 of the donors reported about 250 Gb of sequence data and 120 million or so unique TCR beta sequences from some 180 million T cells. An early release that covered 640 HLA-typed donors contained approximately 300 gigabases of sequencing data and 75 million to 100 million unique TCR sequences. The genetic ancestry cluster associated with self-reported Caucasian donors included 80% to 90% of the approximately 410 genotyped donors. The aim of the study was to test whether cataloging public T cell receptors could identify signatures of past pathogen exposure. The T cell repertoires of under 700 subjects were profiled by immunosequencing and related to cytomegalovirus serostatus. Along with the roughly 700-subject first cohort, a separate validation cohort of approximately 110 different subjects was used. High-throughput TCR immunosequencing, statistical association of individual TCRs with disease status, and machine learning were combined to predict cytomegalovirus infection status. To study patterns of TCR occurrence, a later analysis re-analyzed previously published TCR beta repertoires from 550 to 800 donors and added high-resolution HLA genotyping. In the later analysis, no new phenotypic data were used to find candidate immune exposures; instead, reliance was placed on TCR beta sequences and their occurrence across donors. In an earlier analysis of about 590 of the donors, high-throughput TCR beta sequencing was used to judge whether each TCR beta V gene segment behaved as functional or pseudogenic. Donor age, sex, ethnicity and CMV serostatus were collected together with the repertoire data. In a later genetic analysis, genome-wide SNP genotypes for about 55% of the roughly 670 donors were used, and that subset was treated as a discovery cohort. All discovery cohort repertoires had been generated on a single sequencing platform. HLA typing included class I and class II loci at four-digit resolution. Typing coverage varied by locus: about 629-640 donors for A, B, C, DRB1 and DQB1; under 550 for DQA1; 606 for DPA1; roughly 450 for DPB1. Because of strong linkage in the cohort, five DR-DQ haplotypes were treated as single units for association and clustering. Among roughly 370 genotyped donors of the cohort, an average of 235,054 unique TCR beta nucleotide sequences were sequenced per donor, 15% to 20% of them non-productive. Overall results and qualifications from the work: The earlier analysis of approximately 540 of the donors excluded 15 to 20 rarely observed V segments, including chromosome 9 orphons, because counts were too low. An association between a missense DCLRE1C variant and V-gene and J-gene trimming of TCR beta chains was found in a later genetic analysis and replicated in an independent cohort. Some IMGT-functional V segments, including TRBV6-2 and TRBV6-3, could not be distinguished by the 87-base-pair reads and were therefore excluded. Most TCR sequences were seen in very few donors, while some public TCRs were found in many individuals. Sequencing depth was assumed to be roughly uniform across donors in the presence/absence analyses, though that assumption may not hold. In vitro tests confirmed that a few of the cytomegalovirus-associated TCR beta chains recognize cytomegalovirus antigens. In a later analysis, HLA-associated TCR beta chains were found to be more clonally expanded and to have lower generation probabilities than equally common non-associated chains. Assigning TCR associations to individual alleles was difficult when HLA alleles, especially DR and DQ, strongly co-occurred. Cytomegalovirus status was reported to be diagnosed by the classifier with high specificity and sensitivity in both the original and validation cohorts. The only immune exposure information available for the cohort was CMV serostatus. A further reported finding was that TCR beta sequences accurately predicted the HLA-A and HLA-B alleles for most subjects in the first cohort. At a false discovery rate of 0.05, a later analysis linked 16,951 TCR beta sequences to specific HLA alleles. Linkage disequilibrium might explain the correlated functional status among segregating V segments, but an unknown experimental factor could not be excluded. In a later analysis, most CMV-associated TCR beta chains were found to appear HLA-restricted, with HLA associations seemingly driven largely by CMV exposure. In a later analysis, the rate of TCR association differed among HLA loci, with DRB1 alleles having the most associated TCRs and HLA-C alleles having the fewest. In this cohort, only TCR beta chains were sequenced, and detectable features were limited by the absence of alpha or paired-chain data. HLA typing was unavailable for some donors at each locus, so association tests used only the typed subset. A later genetic analysis reported fewer N-insertions in productive TCRs among donors in an Asian-associated ancestry cluster than the approximately 670-donor mean. According to a later analysis, parvovirus B19, influenza, CMV and Epstein-Barr virus appeared linked to several top co-occurrence clusters. According to the authors, the approach could potentially be generalized to other disease states and immunological phenotypes. In an earlier analysis of some 550 of the donors, most TCR beta V segments were observed in productive rearrangements about 90% or about 30% of the time, broadly matching IMGT annotations. The study listed 150 to 200 TCR beta chains as associated with cytomegalovirus. A cluster of highly shared sequence variants was judged likely to be a technical artifact of the sequencing pipeline.

In total, about 650 healthy bone marrow donors made up the cohort. All cohort members were sampled while nominally healthy, although unrecorded immune exposures were likely present. The donor was CMV seronegative and was included in the group of several hundred seronegative cohort members. Every donor gave a peripheral blood sample, and the peripheral blood mononuclear cells from that sample were used for TCR beta sequencing. Genomic DNA was extracted from the blood cell samples with the Qiagen DNeasy Blood Extraction Kit. CDR1 and CDR2 were assigned from the germline V gene as ENHRY and SYGVKD. The cysteine opens and the phenylalanine closes a CDR3 of 14 amino acids. Only CDR3 DNA is held: 42 bases, read in frame from base 1. The germline V end is reduced by 10 bases and the J end by 1 base; junction bases left unmatched: 6. To prepare the library, the immunoSEQ multiplex PCR assay was applied. The multiplex PCR relied on a mix of 60 forward primers for TCR Vbeta segments and 13 reverse primers for TCR Jbeta segments. The CDR3 region of rearranged TCR beta genes was amplified from genomic DNA by a multiplex PCR assay. On the Illumina HiSeq System, the amplified TCR beta libraries were sequenced as 87-base-pair reads. As for the authors' bioinformatics: A later analysis tallied 75 million to 85 million unique TCR beta chains across the 610 or so repertoires, and some 10 million of those chains were shared by two or more donors. To remove PCR and sequencing errors, raw reads were error-corrected and collapsed into unique sequences using a nearest-neighbor algorithm that merged closely related sequences. V, D and J gene segments were assigned by aligning CDR3 sequences to IMGT reference sequences. For a sequence to be retained, a match of at least six nucleotides to both a V gene segment and a J gene segment was required. A rearrangement was called productive if the CDR3 had no stop codons and remained in frame with V and J, and every other rearrangement was called non-productive. CDR3 was defined according to IMGT convention as the region running from the second conserved V-encoded cysteine to the conserved J-encoded phenylalanine. Sequences without an unambiguous match to a single V gene segment were excluded from the earlier analysis of about 640 of the donors. In an earlier analysis of some 590 of the donors, V segments were called functional above 56.7% productive rearrangements and were called segregating when the between-donor standard deviation exceeded 5%. A statistical classification framework was built for diagnosing cytomegalovirus status from the catalog of TCR beta chain sequences. A later analysis assigned V and J genes by comparing TCR nucleotide sequences with IMGT/GENE-DB human TR gene sequences. Using the TCRdist pipeline, a later analysis assigned CDR3 sequences along with most-parsimonious VDJ recombination scenarios. In a later analysis, every TCR beta chain was defined by the combination of its CDR3 amino acid sequence and its V-gene family, and reads without a unique V-gene family were dropped. To address suspected cross-contamination and a sequencing artifact, a later analysis removed approximately 600 highly shared, low-generation-probability nucleotide sequences. In a later analysis, a clonal expansion index for each public chain was calculated from normalized within-repertoire ranks of inferred template counts. A later analysis computed generation probabilities with a VDJ recombination model fitted to out-of-frame rearrangements, and checked the results against IGoR. Hypergeometric tests were used in a later analysis to score TCR-TCR, TCR-HLA and TCR-CMV co-occurrence, with a repertoire-size bias correction applied to the TCR pairs. A later analysis estimated false discovery rates by permuting HLA or CMV assignments 20 times. In a later analysis, co-occurring TCRs were grouped using DBSCAN, with TCRdist sequence similarity added in when clustering inside HLA-allele-positive subsets. For co-occurrence clustering, repertoires with fewer than 30,000 or more than 120,000 public chains were excluded, along with several repertoires with anomalous nucleotide sharing. As stored in TCRdb, this immuneACCESS dataset retains in-frame rearrangements with V and J assigned. A fraction of the clones does not appear; measured against another copy, unresolved V genes explain less than half of the discrepancy, and the remainder lacks a known reason. That table supplies the V and J calls and clone size; D and trimming were determined from the DNA. The sample contains more than 100,000 clones, less than 85% of them found a single time. 1% of the sample belongs to the ten largest clones.

For this clone: This receptor's antigen is unknown. Qualities for individual bases were not recorded, and no much larger clone is one base off.

The chain is encoded by TRBV10-3 joined to TRBJ2-3; 9 bases in the junction line up with TRBD2. The sequence came from a middle-aged man in good health and CMV-seronegative. Sequenced sample: PBMCs. The CDR3: CARDRTSGTDTQYF. The DNA reads TGTGCCAGGGATCGGACTAGCGGCACAGATACGCAGTATTTT.